Sequencing of this TCR beta chain was carried out in a study of early T cells in non-severe SARS-CoV-2 infection. TCRdb re-called the 5' RACE reads through MiXCR, storing one row per CDR3 protein. The table includes tens of thousands of distinct CDR3 sequences, over 4.5% detected once. V lost 6 bases and J lost 7; bases outside the gene matches: 13. The CDR3 contains 14 residues. CDR1 and CDR2 from the germline V gene are DFQATT and SNEGSKA (reference sequence). This clonotype was observed at least ten times. The chain combines TRBV20-1 with TRBJ2-7; the match to TRBD1 covers 9 bases. This sequence originates from an adult who was a healthcare worker with PCR-confirmed SARS-CoV-2 infection or an uninfected control (not recorded which). The sample taken for sequencing was whole blood. CDR3 region: CSAPPPQGAREQYF. The CDR3 DNA reads TGCAGTGCCCCACCTCCACAGGGGGCGAGGGAGCAGTACTTC.